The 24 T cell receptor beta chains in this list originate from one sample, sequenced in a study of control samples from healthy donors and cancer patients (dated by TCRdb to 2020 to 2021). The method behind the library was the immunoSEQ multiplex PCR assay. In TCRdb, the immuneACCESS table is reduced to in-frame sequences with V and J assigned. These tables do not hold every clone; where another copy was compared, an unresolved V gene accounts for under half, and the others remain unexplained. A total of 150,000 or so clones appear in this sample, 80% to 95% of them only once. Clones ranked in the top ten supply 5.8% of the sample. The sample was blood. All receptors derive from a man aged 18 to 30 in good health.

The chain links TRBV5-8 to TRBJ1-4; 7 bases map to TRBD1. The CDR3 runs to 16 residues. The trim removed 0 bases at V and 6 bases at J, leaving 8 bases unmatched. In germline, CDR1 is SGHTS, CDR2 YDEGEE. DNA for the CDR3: TGTGCCAGCAGCTTGGGAGTCAGGGGGAAGGATGAAAAACTGTTTTTT. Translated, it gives CASSLGVRGKDEKLFF.

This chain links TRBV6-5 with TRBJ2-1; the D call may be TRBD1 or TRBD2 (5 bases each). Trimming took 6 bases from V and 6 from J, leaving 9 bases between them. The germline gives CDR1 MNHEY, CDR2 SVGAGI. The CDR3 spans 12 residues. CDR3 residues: CASSEGSNEQFF. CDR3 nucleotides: TGTGCCAGCAGCGAGGGGAGCAATGAGCAGTTCTTC.

The CDR3 coding sequence is TGTGCCACCAGCAGTGGTCCATCGAACGAGCAGTACTTC. It specifies CATSSGPSNEQYF. The chain joins TRBV15 to TRBJ2-7, with D hard to call. The V and J ends lost 3 bases and 5 bases respectively, with 11 bases between them. Germline assignment: CDR1 LNHNV and CDR2 YYDKDF (reference sequence). The CDR3 sequence is 13 residues long.

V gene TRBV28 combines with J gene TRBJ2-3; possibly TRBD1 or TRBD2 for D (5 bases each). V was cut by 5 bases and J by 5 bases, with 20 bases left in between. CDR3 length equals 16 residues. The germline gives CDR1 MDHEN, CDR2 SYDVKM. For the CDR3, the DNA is TGTGCCAGCAGTATCCCTTCGGGGCTAGTCATAGATACGCAGTATTTT. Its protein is CASSIPSGLVIDTQYF.

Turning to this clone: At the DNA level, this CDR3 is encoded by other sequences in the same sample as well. DNA for the CDR3: TGTGCCAGCAGTTACTCCCGAGGGAACACTGAAGCTTTCTTT. Its protein product is CASSYSRGNTEAFF. The chain joins TRBV6-5 to TRBJ1-1, with unresolved D. The V gene lost 0 bases and the J gene lost 1 base, with 6 bases spanning the gap. Germline V lookup: CDR1 MNHEY, CDR2 SVGAGI. This CDR3 is 14 amino acids long.

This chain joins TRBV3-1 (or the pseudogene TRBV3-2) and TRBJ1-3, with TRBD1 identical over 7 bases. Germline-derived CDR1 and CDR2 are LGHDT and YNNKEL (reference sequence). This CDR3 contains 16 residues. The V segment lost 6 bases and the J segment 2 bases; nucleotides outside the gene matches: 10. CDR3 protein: CASRDTGVAAGNTIYF. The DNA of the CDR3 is TGTGCCAGCAGAGACACAGGGGTGGCTGCTGGAAACACCATATATTTT.

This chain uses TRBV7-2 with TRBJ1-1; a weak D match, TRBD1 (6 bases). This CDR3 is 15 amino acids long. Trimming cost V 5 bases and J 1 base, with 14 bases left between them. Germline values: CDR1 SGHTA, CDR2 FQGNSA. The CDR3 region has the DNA TGTGCCAGCAGCCAAGGTTGGGGGGCGAACACTGAAGCTTTCTTT. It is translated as CASSQGWGANTEAFF.

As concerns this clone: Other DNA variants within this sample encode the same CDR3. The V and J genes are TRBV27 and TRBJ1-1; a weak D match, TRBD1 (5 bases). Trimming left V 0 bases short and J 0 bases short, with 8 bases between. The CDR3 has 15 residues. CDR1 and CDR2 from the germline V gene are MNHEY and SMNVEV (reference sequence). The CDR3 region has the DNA TGTGCCAGCAGTTTATCCGGGGGGATGAACACTGAAGCTTTCTTT. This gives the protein CASSLSGGMNTEAFF.

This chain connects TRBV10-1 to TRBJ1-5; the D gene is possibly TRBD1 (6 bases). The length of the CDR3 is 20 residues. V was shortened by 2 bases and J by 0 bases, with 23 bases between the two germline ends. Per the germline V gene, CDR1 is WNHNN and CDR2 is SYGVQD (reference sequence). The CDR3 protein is CASSERSRGGDELSNQPQHF. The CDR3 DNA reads TGCGCCAGCAGTGAGCGTTCTAGGGGGGGGGACGAACTTAGCAATCAGCCCCAGCATTTT.

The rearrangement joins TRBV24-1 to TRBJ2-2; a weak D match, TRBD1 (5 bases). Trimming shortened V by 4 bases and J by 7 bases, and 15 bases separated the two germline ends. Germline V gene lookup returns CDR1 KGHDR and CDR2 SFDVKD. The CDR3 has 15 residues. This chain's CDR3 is CATSEAAGSGGELFF. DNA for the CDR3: TGTGCCACCAGTGAGGCGGCAGGGTCTGGCGGGGAGCTGTTTTTT.

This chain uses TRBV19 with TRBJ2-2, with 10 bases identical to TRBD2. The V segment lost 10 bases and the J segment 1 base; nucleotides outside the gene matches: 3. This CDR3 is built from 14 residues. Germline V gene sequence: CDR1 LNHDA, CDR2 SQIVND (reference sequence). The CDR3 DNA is TGTGCCATAAGCGGGAGGGAGAACACCGGGGAGCTGTTTTTT. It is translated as CAISGRENTGELFF.

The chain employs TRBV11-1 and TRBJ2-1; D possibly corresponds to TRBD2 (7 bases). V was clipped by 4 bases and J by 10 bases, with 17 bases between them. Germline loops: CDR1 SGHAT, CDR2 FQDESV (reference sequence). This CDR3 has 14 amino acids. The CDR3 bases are TGTGCCAGCAGCTGGGGGGGCCAGATTTGGGAGCAGTTCTTC. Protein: CASSWGGQIWEQFF.

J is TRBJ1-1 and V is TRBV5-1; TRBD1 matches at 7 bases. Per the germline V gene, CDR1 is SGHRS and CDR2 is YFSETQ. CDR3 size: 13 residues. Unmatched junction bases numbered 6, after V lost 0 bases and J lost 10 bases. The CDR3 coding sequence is TGCGCCAGCAGCTTGGGTGCGGGACAGTCAGCTTTCTTT. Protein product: CASSLGAGQSAFF.

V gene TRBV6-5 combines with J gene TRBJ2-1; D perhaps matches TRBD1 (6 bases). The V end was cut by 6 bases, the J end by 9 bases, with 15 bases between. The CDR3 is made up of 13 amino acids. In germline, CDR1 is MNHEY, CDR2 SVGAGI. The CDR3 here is CASSPRGGAEQFF. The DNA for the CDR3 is TGTGCCAGCAGCCCCCGAGGGGGAGCTGAGCAGTTCTTC.

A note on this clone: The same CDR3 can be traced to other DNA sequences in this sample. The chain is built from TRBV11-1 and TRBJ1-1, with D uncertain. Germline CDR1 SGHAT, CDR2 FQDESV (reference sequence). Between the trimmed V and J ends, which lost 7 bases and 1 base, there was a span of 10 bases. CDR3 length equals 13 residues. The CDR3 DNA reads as TGTGCCAGCACCCTGGACCCGAACACTGAAGCTTTCTTT. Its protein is CASTLDPNTEAFF.

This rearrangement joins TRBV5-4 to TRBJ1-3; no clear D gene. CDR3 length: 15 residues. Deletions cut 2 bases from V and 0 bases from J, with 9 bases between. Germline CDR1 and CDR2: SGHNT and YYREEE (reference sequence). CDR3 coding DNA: TGTGCCAGCAGCTTAGACGGAGTCTCTGGAAACACCATATATTTT. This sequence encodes CASSLDGVSGNTIYF.

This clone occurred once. The CDR3 sequence: CASSLMTGGGTDTQYF. The CDR3 nucleotides read TGCGCCAGCAGTTTGATGACGGGAGGGGGCACAGATACGCAGTATTTT. V and J are TRBV5-1 and TRBJ2-3; 8 nucleotides align to TRBD2. J was trimmed by 1 base and V by 5 bases; bases with no gene match: 9. The CDR3 is 16 amino acids. The germline CDR1 and CDR2 sequences are SGHRS and YFSETQ.

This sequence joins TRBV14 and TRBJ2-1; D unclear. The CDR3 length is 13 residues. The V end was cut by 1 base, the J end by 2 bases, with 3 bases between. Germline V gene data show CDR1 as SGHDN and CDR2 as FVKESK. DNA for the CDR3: TGTGCCAGCAGCCAAGGACCCTACAATGAGCAGTTCTTC. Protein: CASSQGPYNEQFF.

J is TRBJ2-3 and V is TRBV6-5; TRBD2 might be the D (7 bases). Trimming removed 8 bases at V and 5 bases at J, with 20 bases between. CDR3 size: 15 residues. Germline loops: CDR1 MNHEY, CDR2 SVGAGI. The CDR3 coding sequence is TGTGCCAGCGGCAGTCGCGGGGGCGCGGGAGATACGCAGTATTTT. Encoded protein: CASGSRGGAGDTQYF.

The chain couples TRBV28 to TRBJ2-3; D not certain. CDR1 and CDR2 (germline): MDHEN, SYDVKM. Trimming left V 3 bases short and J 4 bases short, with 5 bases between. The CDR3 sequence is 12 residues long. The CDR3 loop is CASSFIPDTQYF. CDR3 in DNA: TGTGCCAGCAGTTTTATCCCAGATACGCAGTATTTT.

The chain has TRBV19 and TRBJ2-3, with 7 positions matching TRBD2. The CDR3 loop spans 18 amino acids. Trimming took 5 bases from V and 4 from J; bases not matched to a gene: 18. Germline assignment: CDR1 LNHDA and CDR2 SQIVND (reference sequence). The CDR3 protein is CASSLRRSGSAGADTQYF. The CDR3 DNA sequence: TGTGCCAGTAGTTTGCGACGTAGCGGGTCGGCTGGGGCAGATACGCAGTATTTT. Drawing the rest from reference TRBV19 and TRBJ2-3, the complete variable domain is DGGITQSPKYLFRKEGQNVTLSCEQNLNHDAMYWYRQDPGQGLRLIYYSQIVNDFQKGDIAEGYSVSREKKESFPLTVTSAQKNPTAFYLCASSLRRSGSAGADTQYFGPGTRLTVL.

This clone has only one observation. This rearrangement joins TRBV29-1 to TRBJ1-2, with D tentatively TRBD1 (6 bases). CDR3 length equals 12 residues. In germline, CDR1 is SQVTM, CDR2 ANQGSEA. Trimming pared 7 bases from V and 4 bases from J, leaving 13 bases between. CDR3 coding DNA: TGCAGCGCCGATGACAGGAGCTATGGCTACACCTTC. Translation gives CSADDRSYGYTF.

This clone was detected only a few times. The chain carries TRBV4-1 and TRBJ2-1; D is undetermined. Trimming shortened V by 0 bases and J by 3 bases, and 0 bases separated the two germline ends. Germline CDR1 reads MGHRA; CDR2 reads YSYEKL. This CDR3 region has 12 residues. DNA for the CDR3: TGCGCCAGCAGCCAAGACTACAATGAGCAGTTCTTC. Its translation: CASSQDYNEQFF.

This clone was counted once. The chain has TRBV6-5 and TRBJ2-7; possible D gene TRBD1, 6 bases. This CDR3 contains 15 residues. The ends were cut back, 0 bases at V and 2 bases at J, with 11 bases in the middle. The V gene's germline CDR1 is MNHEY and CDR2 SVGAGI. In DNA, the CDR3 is TGTGCCAGCAGTTACTCCGGGACACTTACCTACGAGCAGTACTTC. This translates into CASSYSGTLTYEQYF.